One and the same sample provided the 8 T cell receptor beta chains below, sequenced in a study of blood T cells in healthy people across ages (dated by TCRdb to the mid-2010s). The library relied on 5' RACE. Sequencing was performed on an Illumina HiSeq 2500. A second roughly 7 to 11 cycle PCR used a sample-barcoded 5' primer and a J-beta primer mix. TCRdb handled the public reads itself, with Q25 trimming in fastp and clone calling in MiXCR, and kept productive beta chains. Identical CDR3 proteins give one entry, which carries the most common genes and DNA. The sample table contains around 1,600,000 distinct CDR3 sequences; only one count was recorded for roughly 43% of them. Together, the top ten hold over 3.5% of the sample. The material sequenced was blood. The origin of the receptors is a woman younger than 30 in good health.

There are a few counts of this clonotype. The V and J genes are TRBV4-3 and TRBJ1-2, with a possible D match to TRBD1 (6 bases). Trimming took 3 bases from V and 4 from J, leaving 18 bases between them. The CDR3 has 16 amino acids. Germline loops: CDR1 LGHNA, CDR2 YSLEER. The DNA for the CDR3 is TGCGCCAGCAGCCAGGTTGGAGCGAGGACAGTCTATGGCTACACCTTC. The encoded protein is CASSQVGARTVYGYTF.

V gene TRBV10-3 combines with J gene TRBJ1-5; D ambiguous. The germline V and J ends were trimmed by 0 bases and 7 bases, with 7 bases remaining between them. Germline V CDR1 and CDR2: ENHRY, SYGVKD. CDR3 size: 13 residues. The CDR3 loop is CAISESLDQPQHF. CDR3 in DNA: TGTGCCATCAGTGAGTCGTTGGACCAGCCCCAGCATTTT.

This clonotype was picked up a small number of times. The chain has TRBV4-1 and TRBJ2-3, with 9 bases matching TRBD2. This CDR3 is 14 amino acids long. The V segment lost 4 bases and the J segment 6 bases; nucleotides outside the gene matches: 5. CDR1 is MGHRA and CDR2 is YSYEKL in the germline V gene. The CDR3 DNA follows: TGCGCCAGCAGCCTCAGCGGGGGGTGGGATACGCAGTATTTT. Its translation is CASSLSGGWDTQYF.

The V call is TRBV12-1, the J call TRBJ1-6. TRBV12-1 corresponds to a pseudogene. The CDR3 is 13 amino acids. CDR3 residues: CAIRGVGISPLHF. For the CDR3, the DNA is TGTGCCATCAGGGGTGTAGGAATTTCACCCCTCCACTTT.

This clonotype was seen a handful of times. The chain employs TRBV27 and TRBJ2-1, with a possible D match to TRBD2 (7 bases). Trimming took 7 bases from V and 7 from J, leaving 11 bases between them. The CDR3 length is 12 residues. From germline, CDR1 is MNHEY and CDR2 SMNVEV (reference sequence). CDR3 coding DNA: TGTGCCAGCAAACAGGGAGGGAATGAGCAGTTCTTC. Translation gives CASKQGGNEQFF.

This chain uses TRBV7-9 with TRBJ2-5, with 10 bases identical to TRBD2. The CDR3 contains 15 residues. V was pared by 2 bases and J by 5 bases, with 5 bases of the junction left unmatched. The germline gives CDR1 SEHNR, CDR2 FQNEAQ (reference sequence). CDR3 coding DNA: TGTGCCAGCAGCTTAAGTCTAGCGGGAGAGGAGACCCAGTACTTC. Its translation is CASSLSLAGEETQYF.

In DNA form, the CDR3 reads TGTGCCATCAGTGAGTTGCAGCTTGATGGGCAGTTCTTC. Its protein product is CAISELQLDGQFF. The genes are TRBV10-3 and TRBJ2-1, with no clear D. CDR1 and CDR2 (germline): ENHRY, SYGVKD. V was shortened by 1 base and J by 12 bases, with 13 bases between the two germline ends. This CDR3 region has 13 residues.

The V gene is TRBV20-1, the J gene TRBJ2-1; 13 bases are a match to TRBD2. With V trimmed by 1 base and J by 7 bases, 7 bases remained unmatched. Germline CDR1 is DFQATT and CDR2 is SNEGSKA (reference sequence). CDR3 length equals 16 residues. The CDR3 DNA is TGCAGTGCTAGAGTACTAGCGGGAGGGCCAGGGAATGAGCAGTTCTTC. Translation gives CSARVLAGGPGNEQFF.